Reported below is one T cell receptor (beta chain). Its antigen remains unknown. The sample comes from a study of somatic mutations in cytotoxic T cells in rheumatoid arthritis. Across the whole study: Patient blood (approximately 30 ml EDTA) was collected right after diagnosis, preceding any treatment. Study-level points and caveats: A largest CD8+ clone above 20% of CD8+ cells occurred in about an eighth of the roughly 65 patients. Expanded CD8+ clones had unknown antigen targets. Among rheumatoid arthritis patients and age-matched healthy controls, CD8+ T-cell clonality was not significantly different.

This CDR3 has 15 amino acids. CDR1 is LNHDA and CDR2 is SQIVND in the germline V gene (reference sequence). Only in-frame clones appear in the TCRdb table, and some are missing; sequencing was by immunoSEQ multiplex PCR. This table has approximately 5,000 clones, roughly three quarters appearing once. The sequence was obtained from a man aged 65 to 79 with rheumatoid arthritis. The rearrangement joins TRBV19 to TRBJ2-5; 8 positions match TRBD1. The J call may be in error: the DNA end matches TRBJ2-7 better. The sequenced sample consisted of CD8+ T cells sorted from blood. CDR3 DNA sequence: TGTGCCAGTAGTATTACTACAGGGGGCTCCTACGAGCAGTACTTC. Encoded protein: CASSITTGGSYEQYF.